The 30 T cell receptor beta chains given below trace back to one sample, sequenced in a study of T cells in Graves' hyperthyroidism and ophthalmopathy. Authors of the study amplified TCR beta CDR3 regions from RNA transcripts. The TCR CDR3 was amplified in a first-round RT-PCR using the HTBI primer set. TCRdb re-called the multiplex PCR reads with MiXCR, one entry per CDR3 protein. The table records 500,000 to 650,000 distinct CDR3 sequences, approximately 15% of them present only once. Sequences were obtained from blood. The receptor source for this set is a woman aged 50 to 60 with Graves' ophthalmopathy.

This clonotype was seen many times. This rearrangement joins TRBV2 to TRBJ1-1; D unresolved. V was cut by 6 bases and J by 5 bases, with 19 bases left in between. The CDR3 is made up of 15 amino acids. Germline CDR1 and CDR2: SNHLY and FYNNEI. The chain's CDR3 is CASRRRTGLGTEAFF. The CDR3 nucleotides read TGTGCCAGCAGAAGAAGGACTGGACTGGGGACTGAAGCTTTCTTT.

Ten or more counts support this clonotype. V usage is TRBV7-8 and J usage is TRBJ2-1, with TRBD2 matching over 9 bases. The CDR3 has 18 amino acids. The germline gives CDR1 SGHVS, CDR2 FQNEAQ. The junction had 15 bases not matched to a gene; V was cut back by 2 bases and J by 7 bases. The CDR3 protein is CASSLFRPSGISGNEQFF. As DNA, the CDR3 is TGTGCCAGCAGCTTATTCAGGCCTAGCGGGATCAGTGGGAATGAGCAGTTCTTC.

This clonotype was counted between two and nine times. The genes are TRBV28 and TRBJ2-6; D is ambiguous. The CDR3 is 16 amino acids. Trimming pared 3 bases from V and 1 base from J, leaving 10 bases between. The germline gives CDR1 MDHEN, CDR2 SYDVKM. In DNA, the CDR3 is TGTGCCAGCAGTTTTCTGATCGGTTCTGGGGCCAACGTCCTGACTTTC. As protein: CASSFLIGSGANVLTF.

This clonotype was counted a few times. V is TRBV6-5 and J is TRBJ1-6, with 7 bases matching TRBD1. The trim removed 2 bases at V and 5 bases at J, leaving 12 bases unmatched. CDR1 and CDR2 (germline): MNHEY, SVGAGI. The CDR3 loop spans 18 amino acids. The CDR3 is CASSYPPRGTANNSPLHF. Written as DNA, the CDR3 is TGTGCCAGCAGTTACCCACCCCGCGGGACAGCAAATAATTCACCCCTCCACTTT.

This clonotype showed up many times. In nucleotides, the CDR3 is TGTGCCTGGAGTCGGCCGGGACGGGGCAATCAGCCCCAGCATTTT. It specifies CAWSRPGRGNQPQHF. The genes are TRBV30 and TRBJ1-5; maybe TRBD1 (5 bases). The length of the CDR3 is 15 residues. CDR1 is GTSNPN and CDR2 is SVGIG in the germline V gene (reference sequence). Trimming cost V 2 bases and J 2 bases, with 13 bases left between them.

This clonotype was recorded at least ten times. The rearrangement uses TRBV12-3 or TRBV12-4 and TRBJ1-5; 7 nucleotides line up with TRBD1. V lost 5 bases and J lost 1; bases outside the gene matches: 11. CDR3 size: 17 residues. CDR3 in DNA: TGTGCCAGCAGTGGACCCGGACAGGAGACAAGCAATCAGCCCCAGCATTTT. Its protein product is CASSGPGQETSNQPQHF.

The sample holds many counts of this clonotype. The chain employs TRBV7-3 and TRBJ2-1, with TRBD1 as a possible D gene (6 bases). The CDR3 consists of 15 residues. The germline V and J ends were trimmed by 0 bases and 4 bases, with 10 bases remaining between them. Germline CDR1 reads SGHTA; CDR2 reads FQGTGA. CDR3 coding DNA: TGTGCCAGCAGCTTAACCGGTGACAGGTACAATGAGCAGTTCTTC. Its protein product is CASSLTGDRYNEQFF.

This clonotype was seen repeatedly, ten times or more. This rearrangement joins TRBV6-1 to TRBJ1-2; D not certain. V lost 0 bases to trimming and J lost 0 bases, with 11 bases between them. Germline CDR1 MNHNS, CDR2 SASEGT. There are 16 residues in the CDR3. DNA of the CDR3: TGTGCCAGCAGTGAAGCGCTTCAGATCTCTAACTATGGCTACACCTTC. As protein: CASSEALQISNYGYTF.

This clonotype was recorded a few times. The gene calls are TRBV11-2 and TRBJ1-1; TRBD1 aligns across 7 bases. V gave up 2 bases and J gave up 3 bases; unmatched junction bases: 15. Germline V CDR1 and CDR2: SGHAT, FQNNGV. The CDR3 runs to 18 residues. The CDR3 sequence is CASSLLALAGGKYTEAFF. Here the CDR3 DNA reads TGTGCCAGCAGCTTACTAGCACTTGCAGGGGGGAAGTACACTGAAGCTTTCTTT.

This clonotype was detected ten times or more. CDR3 sequence: CSHTRTVNTEAFF. CDR3 sequence (DNA): TGCAGCCACACTAGGACAGTGAACACTGAAGCTTTCTTT. This chain connects TRBV29-1 to TRBJ1-1; TRBD1 is a possible D gene (6 bases). With 8 bases removed from V and 0 bases from J, the gap between germline ends came to 13 bases. Per germline, CDR1 SQVTM and CDR2 ANQGSEA. This CDR3 is 13 amino acids long.

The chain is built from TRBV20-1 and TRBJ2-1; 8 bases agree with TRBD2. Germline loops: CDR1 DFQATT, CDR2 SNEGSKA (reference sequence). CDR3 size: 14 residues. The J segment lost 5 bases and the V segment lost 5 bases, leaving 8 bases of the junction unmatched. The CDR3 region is CSAAGTRSNNEQFF. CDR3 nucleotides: TGCAGTGCTGCCGGGACTAGGTCCAACAATGAGCAGTTCTTC.

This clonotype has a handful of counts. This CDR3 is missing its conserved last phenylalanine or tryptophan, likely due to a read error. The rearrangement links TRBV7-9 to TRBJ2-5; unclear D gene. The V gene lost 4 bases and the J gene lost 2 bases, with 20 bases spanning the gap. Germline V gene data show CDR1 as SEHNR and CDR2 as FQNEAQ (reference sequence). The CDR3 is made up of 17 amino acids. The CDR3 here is CASSSFRGQTNQETQYL. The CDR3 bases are TGTGCCAGCAGCTCCTTCCGTGGGCAGACGAATCAAGAGACCCAGTACCTC.

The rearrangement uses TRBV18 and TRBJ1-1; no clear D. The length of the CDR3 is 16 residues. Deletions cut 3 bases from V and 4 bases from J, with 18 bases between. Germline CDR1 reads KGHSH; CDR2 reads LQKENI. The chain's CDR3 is CASSPGPLGSVTEAFF. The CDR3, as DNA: TGTGCCAGCTCACCGGGTCCTCTGGGTTCGGTCACTGAAGCTTTCTTT. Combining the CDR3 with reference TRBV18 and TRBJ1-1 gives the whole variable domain NAGVMQNPRHLVRRRGQEARLRCSPMKGHSHVYWYRQLPEEGLKFMVYLQKENIIDESGMPKERFSAEFPKEGPSILRIQQVVRGDSAAYFCASSPGPLGSVTEAFFGQGTRLTVV.

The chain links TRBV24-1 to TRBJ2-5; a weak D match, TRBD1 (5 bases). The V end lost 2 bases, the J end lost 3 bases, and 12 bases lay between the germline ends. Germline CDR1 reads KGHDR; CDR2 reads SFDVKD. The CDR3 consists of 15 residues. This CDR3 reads CATSDSPQGKETQYF. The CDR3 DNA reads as TGTGCCACCAGTGATTCCCCCCAGGGTAAAGAGACCCAGTACTTC.

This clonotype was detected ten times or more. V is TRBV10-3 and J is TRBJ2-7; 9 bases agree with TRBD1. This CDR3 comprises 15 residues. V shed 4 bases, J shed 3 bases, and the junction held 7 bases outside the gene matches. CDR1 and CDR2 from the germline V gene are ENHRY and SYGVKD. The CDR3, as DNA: TGTGCCATCAGTGTGAGCGGACAGGGGAGCTACGAGCAGTACTTC. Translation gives CAISVSGQGSYEQYF.

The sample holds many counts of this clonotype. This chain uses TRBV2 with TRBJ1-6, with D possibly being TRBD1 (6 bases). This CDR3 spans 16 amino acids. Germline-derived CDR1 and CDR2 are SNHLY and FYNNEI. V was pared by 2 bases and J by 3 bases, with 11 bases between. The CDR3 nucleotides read TGTGCCAGCAGTGAATCGTCAGGGGTCTATAATTCACCCCTCCACTTT. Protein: CASSESSGVYNSPLHF.

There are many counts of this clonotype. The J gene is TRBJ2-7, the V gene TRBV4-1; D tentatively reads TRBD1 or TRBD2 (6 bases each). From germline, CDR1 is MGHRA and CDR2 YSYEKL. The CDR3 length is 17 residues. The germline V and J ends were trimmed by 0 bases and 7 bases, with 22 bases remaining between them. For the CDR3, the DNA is TGCGCCAGCAGCCAAGATGTATCGGGGGCCCAAGGTCAGGAGCAGTACTTC. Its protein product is CASSQDVSGAQGQEQYF.

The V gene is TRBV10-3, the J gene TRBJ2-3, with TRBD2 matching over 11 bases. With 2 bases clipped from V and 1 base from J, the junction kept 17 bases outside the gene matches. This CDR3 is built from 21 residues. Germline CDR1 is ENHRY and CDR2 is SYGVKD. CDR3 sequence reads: CAISETWSSGRTQPGTDTQYF. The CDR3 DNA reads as TGTGCCATCAGTGAGACTTGGTCTAGCGGGAGGACCCAACCGGGCACAGATACGCAGTATTTT.

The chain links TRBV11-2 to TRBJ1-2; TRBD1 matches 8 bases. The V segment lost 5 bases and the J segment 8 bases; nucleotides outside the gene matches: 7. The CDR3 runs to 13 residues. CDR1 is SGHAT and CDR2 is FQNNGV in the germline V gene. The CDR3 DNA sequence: TGTGCCAGCAGCCCGGGACAGGTGGAGGGCTACACCTTC. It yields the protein CASSPGQVEGYTF.

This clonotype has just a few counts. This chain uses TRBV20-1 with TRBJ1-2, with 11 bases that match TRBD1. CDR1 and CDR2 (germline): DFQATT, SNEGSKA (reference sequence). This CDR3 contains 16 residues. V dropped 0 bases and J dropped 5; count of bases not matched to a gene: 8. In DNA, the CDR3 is TGCAGTGCTAGAGATCTCTGGACAGGGGGCAGGTATGGCTACACCTTC. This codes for CSARDLWTGGRYGYTF.

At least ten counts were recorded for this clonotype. CDR3: CASREGGNTDTQYF. Here the CDR3 DNA reads TGTGCCAGCAGAGAAGGGGGAAACACAGATACGCAGTATTTT. The chain joins TRBV7-3 to TRBJ2-3; D possibly corresponds to TRBD1 (6 bases). The CDR3 has 14 amino acids. Germline values: CDR1 SGHTA, CDR2 FQGTGA. The V end lost 6 bases, the J end lost 2 bases, and 12 bases lay between the germline ends.

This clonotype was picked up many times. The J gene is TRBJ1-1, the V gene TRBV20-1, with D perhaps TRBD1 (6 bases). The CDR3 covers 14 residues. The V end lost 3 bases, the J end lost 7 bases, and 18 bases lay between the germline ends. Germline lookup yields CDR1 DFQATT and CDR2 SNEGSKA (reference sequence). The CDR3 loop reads CSASRAQGGFEAFF. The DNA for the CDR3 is TGCAGTGCTAGTAGGGCACAGGGTGGTTTTGAAGCTTTCTTT.

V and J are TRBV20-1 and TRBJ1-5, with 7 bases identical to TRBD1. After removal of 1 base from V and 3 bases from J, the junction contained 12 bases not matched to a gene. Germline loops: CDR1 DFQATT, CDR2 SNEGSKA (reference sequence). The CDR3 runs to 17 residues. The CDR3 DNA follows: TGCAGTGCTAGAGGAATCCGGGACAGCCTCTTCAATCAGCCCCAGCATTTT. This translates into CSARGIRDSLFNQPQHF.

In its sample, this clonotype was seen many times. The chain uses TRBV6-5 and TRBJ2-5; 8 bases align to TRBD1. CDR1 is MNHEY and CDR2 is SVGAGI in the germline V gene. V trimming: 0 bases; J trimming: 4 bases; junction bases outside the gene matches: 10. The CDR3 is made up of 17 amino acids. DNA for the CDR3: TGTGCCAGCAGTTACTCCCCCTCAGGGGGCAATGGAGAGACCCAGTACTTC. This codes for CASSYSPSGGNGETQYF.

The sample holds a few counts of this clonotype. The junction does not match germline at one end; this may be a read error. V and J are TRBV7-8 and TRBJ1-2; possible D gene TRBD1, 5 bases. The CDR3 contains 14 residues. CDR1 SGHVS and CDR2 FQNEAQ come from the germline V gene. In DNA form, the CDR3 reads TGTGCCAGCAGCTTAGGTGTAGGGGCCTATGGCTACCCCTTC. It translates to CASSLGVGAYGYPF.

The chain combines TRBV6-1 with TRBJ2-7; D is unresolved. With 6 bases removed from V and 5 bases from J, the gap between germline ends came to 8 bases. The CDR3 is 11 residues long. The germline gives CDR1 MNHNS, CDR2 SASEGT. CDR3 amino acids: CASRVQHEQYF. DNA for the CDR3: TGTGCCAGCAGAGTACAGCACGAGCAGTACTTC.

The CDR3 region has the DNA TGCGCCAGCAGCCTATCGGCAAAGACTACCTACGAGCAGTACTTC. Protein product: CASSLSAKTTYEQYF. V is TRBV4-1 and J is TRBJ2-7, with D perhaps TRBD2 (5 bases). Trimming stripped 4 bases from V and 2 bases from J, with 15 bases between. The CDR3 is 15 residues long. Germline V gives CDR1 MGHRA, CDR2 YSYEKL.

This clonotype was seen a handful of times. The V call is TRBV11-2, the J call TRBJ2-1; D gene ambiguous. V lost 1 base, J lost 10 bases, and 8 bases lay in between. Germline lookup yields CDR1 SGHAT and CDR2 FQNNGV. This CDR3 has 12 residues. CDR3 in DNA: TGTGCCAGCAGCTTAGGTCTGAGGGAGCAGTTCTTC. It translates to CASSLGLREQFF.

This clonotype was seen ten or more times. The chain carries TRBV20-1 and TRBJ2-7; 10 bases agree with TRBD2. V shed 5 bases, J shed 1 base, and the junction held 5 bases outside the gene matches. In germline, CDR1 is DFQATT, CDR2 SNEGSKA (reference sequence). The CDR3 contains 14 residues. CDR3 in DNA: TGCAGTGCTCAAAGCGGGAGGGTGTCCTACGAGCAGTACTTC. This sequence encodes CSAQSGRVSYEQYF.

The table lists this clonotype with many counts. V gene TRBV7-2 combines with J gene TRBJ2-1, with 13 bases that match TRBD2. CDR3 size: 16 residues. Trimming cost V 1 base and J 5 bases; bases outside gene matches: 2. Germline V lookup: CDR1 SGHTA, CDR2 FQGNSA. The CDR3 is CASSLEGTSGNNEQFF. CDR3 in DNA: TGTGCCAGCAGCTTAGAAGGGACTAGCGGGAACAATGAGCAGTTCTTC. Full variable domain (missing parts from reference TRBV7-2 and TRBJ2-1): GAGVSQSPSNKVTEKGKDVELRCDPISGHTALYWYRQSLGQGLEFLIYFQGNSAPDKSGLPSDRFSAERTGGSVSTLTIQRTQQEDSAVYLCASSLEGTSGNNEQFFGPGTRLTVL.